A selection of T cell receptor beta chains follows, all from one sample in a study of T cell changes during pregnancy in multiple sclerosis. Assay used: immunoSEQ multiplex PCR; TCRdb lists only in-frame clones, some missing. The profile shows tens of thousands of clones, approximately 91% of them singletons. This material consisted of peripheral blood, taken in the third trimester of pregnancy. These receptors were collected from a female donor with multiple sclerosis, enrolled in a pregnancy study. CDR3s include the opening cysteine and the closing phenylalanine or tryptophan. Each record gives: CDR3 protein, V gene, J gene.

CASSLDRGGGYTF	TRBV7-2	TRBJ1-2
CASSLGPRQGSSEKLFF	TRBV5-1	TRBJ1-4
CSVDGRVNTEAFF	TRBV29-1	TRBJ1-1
CASSIGAQMQYEQYF	TRBV19	TRBJ2-7
CASSYGHYGYTF	TRBV6-6	TRBJ1-2
CASSEIERGSQPQHF	TRBV6-1	TRBJ1-5
CASSLTVAGGETQYF	TRBV5-1	TRBJ2-5
CASSEGPQRNSPLHF	TRBV2	TRBJ1-6
CASSSPSSSPDTQYF	TRBV5-1	TRBJ2-3
CASSRGVGALGLAGELQETQYF	TRBV4-2	TRBJ2-5
CASSPWDRSMNTEAFF	TRBV4-1	TRBJ1-1
CASSPMLDRAINAFF	TRBV11-2	TRBJ1-1
CAWSYGGGGWSSYEQYF	TRBV30	TRBJ2-7
CASSSKGGSVEQYF	TRBV11-2	TRBJ2-7
CASSYSKDRPSPGYTF	TRBV6-5	TRBJ1-2
CASSPRTSGVPGEQFF	TRBV11-2	TRBJ2-1
CASSFGSIPSGTYEQYF	TRBV27	TRBJ2-7
CASSPTGQATEAFF	TRBV4-3	TRBJ1-1
CASSLSGGWQETQYF	TRBV7-3	TRBJ2-5
CASSPRGGKGEKLFF	TRBV18	TRBJ1-4
CASSRRGRGNTEAFF	TRBV7-9	TRBJ1-1
CASSLQSGATYEQYF	TRBV7-2	TRBJ2-7
CASSLMGTAGEQYF	TRBV5-8	TRBJ2-7
CASSEDRTGVTEAFF	TRBV6-1	TRBJ1-1
CASSLGTGGAYNEQFF	TRBV7-9	TRBJ2-1
CASSLQGSTDTQYF	TRBV5-4	TRBJ2-3
CASSPPEGLETQYF	TRBV18	TRBJ2-5
CASSGDNYEQYF	TRBV7-2	TRBJ2-7
CASSSTGLGNTIYF	TRBV7-6	TRBJ1-3
CASSVGQGDYGYTF	TRBV6-1	TRBJ1-2
CASSPGTHTGADTQYF	TRBV18	TRBJ2-3
CASSLAMTLWETQYF	TRBV5-1	TRBJ2-5
CSVDRGITGELFF	TRBV29-1	TRBJ1-4
CASSQDAGQTTDTQYF	TRBV14	TRBJ2-3
CASSLGVGYGYTF	TRBV2	TRBJ1-2
CASRTQSSGNEQFF	TRBV6-1	TRBJ2-1
CASSYGRVLTDTQYF	TRBV7-2	TRBJ2-3
CASSQSGGSYNEQFF	TRBV18	TRBJ2-1
CASSITGGTGGYTF	TRBV5-1	TRBJ1-2
CASSLAGGGNSPLHF	TRBV5-1	TRBJ1-6